Presented here are 5 T cell receptor beta chains from one specimen sequenced in a study of tumor-infiltrating lymphocytes in primary liver carcinoma. Blood RNA originated from unsorted whole blood, with germline DNA additionally extracted. TCR beta cDNA was reverse-transcribed from approximately 0.45 ug of total RNA. The reaction used a constant-region primer and ProtoScript II reverse transcriptase. Three-round nested multiplex PCR performed with slightly modified ARM-PCR produced the TCR beta libraries. For around 9 cycles apiece, the opening two PCR rounds ran with TRBV1-TRBV30 forward primers and a C-beta reverse primer. MiXCR was run by TCRdb on the multiplex PCR reads, yielding one entry per CDR3 protein. Of 310,000 or so distinct CDR3 sequences listed, about 50% are singletons. Source material: peripheral blood. The receptors were sampled from a woman in her twenties or thirties with primary liver carcinoma and hepatitis B virus infection.

This clonotype was detected only once. V is TRBV2 and J is TRBJ2-7; either TRBD1 or TRBD2 may supply D (6 bases each). The ends were cut back, 8 bases at V and 1 base at J, with 18 bases in the middle. There are 15 residues in the CDR3. The germline V gene has CDR1 SNHLY and CDR2 FYNNEI. CDR3 loop: CASWGAEMISYEQYF. The CDR3, as DNA: TGTGCCAGCTGGGGGGCTGAGATGATATCCTACGAGCAGTACTTC.

This clonotype has more than one count but fewer than ten. This chain links TRBV13 with TRBJ2-7, with 12 bases matching TRBD2. Germline lookup yields CDR1 PRHDT and CDR2 FYEKMQ (reference sequence). The CDR3 loop spans 16 amino acids. Losses at the gene ends were 3 bases for V and 7 bases for J; bases not matched to a gene: 10. The CDR3 is CASSLLAGGPSGEQYF. The CDR3 DNA is TGTGCCAGCAGCTTGCTAGCGGGAGGGCCTTCGGGGGAGCAGTACTTC. The variable domain in full, completed from reference TRBV13 and TRBJ2-7, reads AAGVIQSPRHLIKEKRETATLKCYPIPRHDTVYWYQQGPGQDPQFLISFYEKMQSDKGSIPDRFSAQQFSDYHSELNMSSLELGDSALYFCASSLLAGGPSGEQYFGPGTRLTVT.

Points on this clonotype: This may come from a read error, since a much larger clone is one base off. The CDR3, as DNA: TGTGCCAGCAGTTGCGGACAGGAAACCTACGAGCAGTACTTC. It yields the protein CASSCGQETYEQYF. The chain recombines TRBV6-5 with TRBJ2-7; TRBD1 agrees at 7 bases. This CDR3 region has 14 residues. Germline assignment: CDR1 MNHEY and CDR2 SVGAGI. The ends lost 4 bases at V and 2 bases at J; junction bases unmatched: 5.

V usage is TRBV28 and J usage is TRBJ2-1, with D uncertain. Germline V CDR1 and CDR2: MDHEN, SYDVKM. V was pared by 6 bases and J by 12 bases, with 21 bases between. The CDR3 consists of 14 residues. The CDR3 DNA is TGTGCCAGCAGCCTGGACCACGAGAAGGATGGGCAGTTCTTC. Translating gives CASSLDHEKDGQFF.

As regards this clonotype: This could be a read error, since a much larger clone is one nucleotide away. The V gene is TRBV12-3 or TRBV12-4, the J gene TRBJ1-5, with D unresolved. This CDR3 has 12 amino acids. The CDR3 DNA reads as TGTGCCGGCAGTTTGGCCAATCAGCCCCAGCATTTT. Translating it yields CAGSLANQPQHF.